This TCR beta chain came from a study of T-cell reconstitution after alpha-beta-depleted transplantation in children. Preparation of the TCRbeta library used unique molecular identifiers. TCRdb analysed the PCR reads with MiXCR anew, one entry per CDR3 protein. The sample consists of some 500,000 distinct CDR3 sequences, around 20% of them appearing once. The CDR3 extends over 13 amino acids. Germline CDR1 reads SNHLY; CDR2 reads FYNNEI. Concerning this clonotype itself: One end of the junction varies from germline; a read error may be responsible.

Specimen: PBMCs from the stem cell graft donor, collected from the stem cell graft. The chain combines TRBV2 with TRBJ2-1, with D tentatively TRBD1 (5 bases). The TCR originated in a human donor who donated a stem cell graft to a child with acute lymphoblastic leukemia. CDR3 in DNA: TGTGCCCTGCTCTTAGACAGCTTCAATGAACAGTTCTTC. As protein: CALLLDSFNEQFF.